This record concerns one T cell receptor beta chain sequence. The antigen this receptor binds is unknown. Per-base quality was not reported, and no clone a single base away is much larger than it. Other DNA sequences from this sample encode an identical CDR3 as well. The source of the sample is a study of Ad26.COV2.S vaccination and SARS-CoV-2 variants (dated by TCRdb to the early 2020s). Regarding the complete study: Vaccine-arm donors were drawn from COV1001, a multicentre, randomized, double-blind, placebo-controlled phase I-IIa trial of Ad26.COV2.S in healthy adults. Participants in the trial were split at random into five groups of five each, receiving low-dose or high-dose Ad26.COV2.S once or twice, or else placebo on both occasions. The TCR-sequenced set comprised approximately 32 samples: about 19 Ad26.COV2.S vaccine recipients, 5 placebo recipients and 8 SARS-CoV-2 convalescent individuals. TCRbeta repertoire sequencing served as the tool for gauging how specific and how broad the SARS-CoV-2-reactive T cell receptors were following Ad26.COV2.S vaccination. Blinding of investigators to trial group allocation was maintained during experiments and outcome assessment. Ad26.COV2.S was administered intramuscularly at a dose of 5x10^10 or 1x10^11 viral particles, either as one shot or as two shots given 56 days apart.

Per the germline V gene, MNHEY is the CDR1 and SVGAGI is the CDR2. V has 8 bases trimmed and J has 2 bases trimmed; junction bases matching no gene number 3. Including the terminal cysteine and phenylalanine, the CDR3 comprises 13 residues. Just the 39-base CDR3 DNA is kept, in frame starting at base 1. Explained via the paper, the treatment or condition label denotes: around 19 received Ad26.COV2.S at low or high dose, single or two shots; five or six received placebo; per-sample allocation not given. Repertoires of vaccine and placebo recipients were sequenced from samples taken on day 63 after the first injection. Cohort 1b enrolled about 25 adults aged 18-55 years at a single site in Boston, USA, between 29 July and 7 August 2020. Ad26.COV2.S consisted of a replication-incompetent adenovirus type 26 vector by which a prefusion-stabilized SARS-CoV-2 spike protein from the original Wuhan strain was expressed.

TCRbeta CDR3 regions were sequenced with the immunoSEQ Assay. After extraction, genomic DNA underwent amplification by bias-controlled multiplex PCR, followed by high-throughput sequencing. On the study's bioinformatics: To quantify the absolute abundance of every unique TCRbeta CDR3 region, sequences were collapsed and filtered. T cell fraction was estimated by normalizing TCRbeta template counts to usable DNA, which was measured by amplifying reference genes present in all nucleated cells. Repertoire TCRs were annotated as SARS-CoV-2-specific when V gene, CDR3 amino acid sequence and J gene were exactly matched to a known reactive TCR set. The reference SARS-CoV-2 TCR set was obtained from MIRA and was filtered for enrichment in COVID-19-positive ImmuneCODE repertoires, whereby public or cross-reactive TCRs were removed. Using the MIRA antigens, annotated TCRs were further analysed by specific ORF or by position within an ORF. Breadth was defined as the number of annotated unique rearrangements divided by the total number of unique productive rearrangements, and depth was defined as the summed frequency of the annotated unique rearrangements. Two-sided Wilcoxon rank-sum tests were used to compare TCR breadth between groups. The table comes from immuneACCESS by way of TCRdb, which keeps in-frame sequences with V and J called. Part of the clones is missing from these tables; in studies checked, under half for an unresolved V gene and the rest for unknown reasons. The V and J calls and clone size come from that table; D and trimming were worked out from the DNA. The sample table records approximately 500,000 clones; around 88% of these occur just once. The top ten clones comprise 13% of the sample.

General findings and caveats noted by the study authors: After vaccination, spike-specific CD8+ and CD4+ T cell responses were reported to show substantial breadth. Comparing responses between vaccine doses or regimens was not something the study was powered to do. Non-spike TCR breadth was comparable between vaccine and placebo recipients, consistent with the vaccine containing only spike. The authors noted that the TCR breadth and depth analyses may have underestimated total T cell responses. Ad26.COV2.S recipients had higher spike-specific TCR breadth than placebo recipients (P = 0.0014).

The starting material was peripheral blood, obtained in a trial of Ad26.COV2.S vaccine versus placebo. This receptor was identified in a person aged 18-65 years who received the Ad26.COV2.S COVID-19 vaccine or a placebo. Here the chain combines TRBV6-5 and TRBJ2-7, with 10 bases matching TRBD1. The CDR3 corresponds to CASRGQGTYEQYF. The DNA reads TGTGCCAGCCGGGGACAGGGGACCTACGAGCAGTACTTC.